Below, 23 T cell receptor beta chains from the same sample are listed, as sequenced in a study of stem cell transplantation in POMP-related autoinflammatory disease. Libraries were prepared by immunoSEQ multiplex PCR; TCRdb keeps only in-frame clonotypes and omits some of them. The table records roughly 70,000 clones, approximately 91% of them present only once. This material consisted of CD4+ T cells from PBMCs, taken after stem cell transplantation. The source of these receptors is a human patient with POMP-related autoinflammation and immune dysregulation (PRAID). The graft donor may have given rise to some T cells.

This chain uses TRBV28 with TRBJ1-6; D unresolved. Germline V gene lookup returns CDR1 MDHEN and CDR2 SYDVKM. The germline V and J ends were trimmed by 6 bases and 11 bases, with 14 bases remaining between them. This CDR3 region has 13 residues. The CDR3 protein is CASRPLGRPPLHF. The CDR3, as DNA: TGTGCCAGCAGGCCCCTGGGGAGACCACCCCTCCACTTT.

J is TRBJ1-1 and V is TRBV20-1; unclear D gene. Germline V CDR1 and CDR2: DFQATT, SNEGSKA (reference sequence). Trimming removed 3 bases at V and 1 base at J, with 24 bases between. The CDR3 is 18 amino acids. CDR3 nucleotide sequence: TGCAGTGCTAGTAAGGTCACAGCCGAAACCTATGGGAACACTGAAGCTTTCTTT. It yields the protein CSASKVTAETYGNTEAFF.

The V call is TRBV27, the J call TRBJ2-7, with a possible D match to TRBD2 (5 bases). The germline CDR1 and CDR2 sequences are MNHEY and SMNVEV (reference sequence). The ends were cut back, 0 bases at V and 0 bases at J, with 6 bases in the middle. The CDR3 loop spans 14 amino acids. CDR3 sequence: CASSLSRDSYEQYF. CDR3 coding DNA: TGTGCCAGCAGTTTATCCCGGGACTCCTACGAGCAGTACTTC.

The genes are TRBV3-1 (or the pseudogene TRBV3-2) and TRBJ2-5; D remains ambiguous. This CDR3 spans 14 amino acids. Per germline, CDR1 LGHDT and CDR2 YNNKEL (reference sequence). V lost 4 bases and J 1 base, leaving 10 bases between the germline ends. The chain's CDR3 is CASSLGISQETQYF. In DNA form, the CDR3 reads TGTGCCAGCAGCCTGGGCATTTCCCAAGAGACCCAGTACTTC.

V gene TRBV6-1 combines with J gene TRBJ2-7, with D perhaps matching TRBD2 (5 bases). V was cut by 1 base and J by 3 bases, with 10 bases left in between. Germline V gives CDR1 MNHNS, CDR2 SASEGT. This CDR3 is built from 14 residues. CDR3: CASSEVKGSYEQYF. The CDR3 DNA reads as TGTGCCAGCAGTGAAGTAAAAGGGAGCTACGAGCAGTACTTC.

The V gene is TRBV9, the J gene TRBJ2-1, with D unclear. CDR1 and CDR2 (germline): SGDLS, YYNGEE. V was cut by 1 base and J by 0 bases, with 14 bases left in between. The CDR3 contains 17 residues. CDR3 nucleotides: TGTGCCAGCAGCGTATCTATCCTTACAAACTCCTACAATGAGCAGTTCTTC. Translating it yields CASSVSILTNSYNEQFF.

Only a few counts were recorded for this clone. The chain couples TRBV2 to TRBJ2-1, with D perhaps matching TRBD2 (5 bases). The CDR3 has 12 residues. The V gene's germline CDR1 is SNHLY and CDR2 FYNNEI. The ends were cut back, 6 bases at V and 8 bases at J, with 11 bases in the middle. This CDR3 is CASRLEAYEQFF. Here the CDR3 DNA reads TGTGCCAGCAGACTGGAGGCCTATGAGCAGTTCTTC.

This clone was recorded a few times. This rearrangement joins TRBV6-1 to TRBJ1-1; a possible D gene is TRBD1 (5 bases). The CDR3 consists of 14 residues. Trimming removed 1 base from V and 1 base from J, with 7 bases in between. Germline assignment: CDR1 MNHNS and CDR2 SASEGT. For the CDR3, the DNA is TGTGCCAGCAGTGAAGGGGGGACGAACACTGAAGCTTTCTTT. Amino acids: CASSEGGTNTEAFF.

The chain links TRBV5-1 to TRBJ2-1; no clear D. Per the germline V gene, CDR1 is SGHRS and CDR2 is YFSETQ. Trimming stripped 5 bases from V and 8 bases from J, with 20 bases between. This CDR3 comprises 15 residues. The CDR3 here is CASRYADPVAHEQFF. For the CDR3, the DNA is TGCGCCAGCAGGTATGCGGACCCGGTGGCCCATGAGCAGTTCTTC.

The chain is built from TRBV11-2 and TRBJ2-5, with 8 positions matching TRBD1. The CDR3 is 16 residues long. The germline CDR1 and CDR2 sequences are SGHAT and FQNNGV. Trimming at V came to 2 bases and at J to 4 bases, leaving 9 bases not matched to a gene. CDR3 amino acids: CASSLRRGLLVETQYF. CDR3 DNA sequence: TGTGCCAGCAGCTTACGCAGGGGGCTGTTGGTAGAGACCCAGTACTTC.

CDR3: CASSQDGSPAGLNQPQHF. The CDR3 DNA follows: TGCGCCAGCAGCCAAGATGGGTCCCCGGCGGGATTAAATCAGCCCCAGCATTTT. The chain links TRBV4-1 to TRBJ1-5; no clear D gene. V was shortened by 0 bases and J by 4 bases, with 19 bases between the two germline ends. This CDR3 comprises 18 residues. Germline V gene data show CDR1 as MGHRA and CDR2 as YSYEKL.

The chain has TRBV19 and TRBJ2-3; D might be TRBD1 (5 bases). Germline V gene sequence: CDR1 LNHDA, CDR2 SQIVND (reference sequence). This CDR3 region has 11 residues. V shed 6 bases and J shed 7 bases, with 8 bases lying between them. CDR3 loop: CASRQVNTQYF. CDR3 sequence (DNA): TGTGCCAGTAGACAGGTTAATACGCAGTATTTT.

This chain joins TRBV5-4 and TRBJ2-2; D is uncertain. With 3 bases removed from V and 0 bases from J, the gap between germline ends came to 15 bases. CDR3 length: 17 amino acids. CDR1 is SGHNT and CDR2 is YYREEE in the germline V gene (reference sequence). CDR3 DNA sequence: TGTGCCAGCAGCTCTTCTCACTGGTCTGCGAACACCGGGGAGCTGTTTTTT. Translated, it gives CASSSSHWSANTGELFF.

The chain recombines TRBV6-6 with TRBJ2-5, with D maybe TRBD1 (6 bases). The CDR3 totals 15 residues. Trimming took 2 bases from V and 4 from J, leaving 14 bases between them. Germline-derived CDR1 and CDR2 are MNHNY and SVGAGI (reference sequence). CDR3 loop: CASSYDGQFGETQYF. DNA for the CDR3: TGTGCCAGCAGTTACGACGGACAGTTCGGAGAGACCCAGTACTTC.

The chain links TRBV11-2 to TRBJ2-5; TRBD2 agrees at 11 bases. Germline V gene sequence: CDR1 SGHAT, CDR2 FQNNGV. V dropped 5 bases and J dropped 5; count of bases not matched to a gene: 10. CDR3 length: 16 amino acids. The CDR3 sequence is CASSPLAGGRVETQYF. The CDR3 nucleotides read TGTGCCAGCAGCCCCCTAGCGGGGGGCCGGGTGGAGACCCAGTACTTC.

The rearrangement joins TRBV1 to TRBJ1-1; the table's D call of TRBD1 was not tested on the DNA. TRBV1 is flagged as a pseudogene. The CDR3 has 17 amino acids. CDR3 amino acids: CTSSQDSEQGRNTEAFF. The CDR3 DNA is TGCACCAGCAGCCAAGATTCGGAACAGGGCAGAAACACTGAAGCTTTCTTT.

The V call is TRBV2, the J call TRBJ1-2, with D uncertain. Per germline, CDR1 SNHLY and CDR2 FYNNEI. The CDR3 runs to 13 residues. V shed 8 bases and J shed 5 bases, with 15 bases lying between them. The CDR3, as DNA: TGTGCCAGCGCGGGGAGCGCGAGGTATGGCTACACCTTC. Its translation: CASAGSARYGYTF. Looking up the rest from reference TRBV2 and TRBJ1-2 gives the full variable domain: EPEVTQTPSHQVTQMGQEVILRCVPISNHLYFYWYRQILGQKVEFLVSFYNNEISEKSEIFDDQFSVERPDGSNFTLKIRSTKLEDSAMYFCASAGSARYGYTFGSGTRLTVV.

V gene TRBV5-1 combines with J gene TRBJ2-7, with D uncertain. Trimming pared 0 bases from V and 2 bases from J, leaving 6 bases between. This CDR3 comprises 13 residues. Per germline, CDR1 SGHRS and CDR2 YFSETQ. The DNA for the CDR3 is TGCGCCAGCAGCTTGGGCAGGCCCTACGAGCAGTACTTC. Its translation is CASSLGRPYEQYF. The full variable domain, with the rest looked up from reference TRBV5-1 and TRBJ2-7, is KAGVTQTPRYLIKTRGQQVTLSCSPISGHRSVSWYQQTPGQGLQFLFEYFSETQRNKGNFPGRFSGRQFSNSRSEMNVSTLELGDSALYLCASSLGRPYEQYFGPGTRLTVT.

This sequence joins TRBV29-1 and TRBJ1-2; D is uncertain. The CDR3 has 12 amino acids. Trimming stripped 4 bases from V and 1 base from J, with 7 bases between. From germline, CDR1 is SQVTM and CDR2 ANQGSEA. The CDR3 DNA follows: TGCAGCGTTGGTTACAGTAACTATGGCTACACCTTC. It encodes CSVGYSNYGYTF.

DNA for the CDR3: TGTGCCAGCAGCAGGGACAGGGGGTACTATGGCTACACCTTC. Translated: CASSRDRGYYGYTF. The rearrangement links TRBV2 to TRBJ1-2; TRBD1 agrees at 11 bases. V was pared by 6 bases and J by 3 bases, with 3 bases of the junction left unmatched. The CDR3 is 14 amino acids. The germline CDR1 and CDR2 sequences are SNHLY and FYNNEI.

V is TRBV10-1 and J is TRBJ2-1; 8 bases fit TRBD1. Per germline, CDR1 WNHNN and CDR2 SYGVQD (reference sequence). The V and J ends lost 3 bases and 5 bases, in that order; junction bases with no gene match: 9. The CDR3 is 16 residues long. The DNA of the CDR3 is TGCGCCAGCAGTGATCGGGGGCAGGGGGCCGACAATGAGCAGTTCTTC. Translated, it gives CASSDRGQGADNEQFF.

The chain links TRBV6-1 to TRBJ1-5; D gene uncertain. The germline gives CDR1 MNHNS, CDR2 SASEGT. Trimming pared 3 bases from V and 6 bases from J, leaving 15 bases between. This CDR3 is 15 amino acids long. The CDR3 DNA sequence: TGTGCCAGCAGTGAGTTACACCTCCGGAGTCAGCCCCAGCATTTT. As protein: CASSELHLRSQPQHF.

The V call is TRBV7-9, the J call TRBJ1-2, with 9 bases fitting TRBD1. The CDR3 sequence is 14 residues long. V lost 5 bases to trimming and J lost 7 bases; unmatched junction nucleotides: 8. Germline loops: CDR1 SEHNR, CDR2 FQNEAQ (reference sequence). CDR3 bases: TGTGCCAGCAGCGCGGGGGACAGGGTCGGTGGCTACACCTTC. It translates to CASSAGDRVGGYTF. Based on the CDR3 plus reference TRBV7-9 and TRBJ1-2, the full variable domain is DTGVSQNPRHKITKRGQNVTFRCDPISEHNRLYWYRQTLGQGPEFLTYFQNEAQLEKSRLLSDRFSAERPKGSFSTLEIQRTEQGDSAMYLCASSAGDRVGGYTFGSGTRLTVV.